This TCR beta chain was obtained from a study of cytomegalovirus exposure and HLA in healthy donors. As for this clone: Antigen unknown.

The study, taken as a whole, reports: Despite most TCR sequences being rare, some public TCRs occurred in many donors.

PCR involved 60 Vbeta and 13 Jbeta primers. Using immunoSEQ multiplex PCR, the repertoire was profiled, and TCRdb retains in-frame clones only, with some absent. This table holds 110,000 or so clones, around 69% found once. V was shortened by 5 bases and J by 9 bases, with 12 bases between the two germline ends. The CDR3 totals 12 residues. CDR1 and CDR2 from the germline V gene are MNHEY and SMNVEV (reference sequence). This clonotype originated in a man aged 50 to 60 in good health and CMV-seropositive. Sequencing input: PBMCs. The gene calls are TRBV27 and TRBJ2-3; D is unclear. In DNA form, the CDR3 reads TGTGCCAGCAGTCCAGGATTTGGAACGCAGTATTTT. Its protein product is CASSPGFGTQYF.